This is a list of T cell receptor beta chains from one sample in a study of blood T cell repertoires in COVID-19. Only in-frame clones appear in the TCRdb table, and some are missing; sequencing was by immunoSEQ multiplex PCR. The profile shows 250,000 or so clones, 85% to 90% of them singletons. The sequenced sample was peripheral blood. The source of these receptors is a woman in her seventies with active or convalescent COVID-19. Each CDR3 is given with its conserved first and last residue. Each record gives: V gene, J gene, D gene, clone size, CDR3 DNA, CDR3 protein. The D gene is left open where the match is weak. Clone size is shown for a subset of rows, as once, few, many or a class of expanded clone.

TRBV19	TRBJ1-2	NA	NA	TGTGCCAGTACGAAGGTCGGACTTGGCTACACCTTC	CASTKVGLGYTF
TRBV6-5	TRBJ2-3	NA	NA	TGTGCCAGCACCGGACAGAGTGGCACAGATACGCAGTATTTT	CASTGQSGTDTQYF
TRBV3-1/TRBV3-2	TRBJ1-1	NA	NA	TGTGCCAGCAGCCCACAGACAACCTTGAACACTGAAGCTTTCTTT	CASSPQTTLNTEAFF
TRBV19	TRBJ2-6	NA	NA	TGTGCCAGTAGTTTTACGACAGGTTACGGTGGGGCCAACGTCCTGACTTTC	CASSFTTGYGGANVLTF
TRBV7-9	TRBJ1-3	NA	NA	TGTGCCAGCAGCTGGGGTGTAGGGGAGGACTCTGGAAACACCATATATTTT	CASSWGVGEDSGNTIYF
TRBV5-1	TRBJ1-3	TRBD1	NA	TGCGCCAGCAGCTTCGACAGGGGGTCGGGAGGAAACACCATATATTTT	CASSFDRGSGGNTIYF
TRBV7-8	TRBJ2-3	NA	NA	TGTGCCAGCAGCTTAAGAGGGGGGGCGGGGATCACAGATACGCAGTATTTT	CASSLRGGAGITDTQYF
TRBV13	TRBJ2-5	TRBD1	NA	TGTGCCAGCAGCTTAGAGTGGACAGGGCTATTCCCAGAGACCCAGTACTTC	CASSLEWTGLFPETQYF
TRBV6-4	TRBJ1-6	TRBD1	NA	TGTGCCTCCCGGGACAGGGAGGATTCACCCCTCCACTTT	CASRDREDSPLHF
TRBV6-5	TRBJ1-3	NA	NA	TGTGCCAGCAGGGAGGCCGCTGGAACCATATATTTT	CASREAAGTIYF
TRBV27	TRBJ1-2	TRBD1	NA	TGTGCCAGCAGAACCCCAACAGGGGGCACGGTCTATGGCTACACCTTC	CASRTPTGGTVYGYTF
TRBV6-2/TRBV6-3	TRBJ1-1	TRBD1	few	TGTGCCAGCAGTACCGGGACAGGGGTTGAAGCTTTCTTT	CASSTGTGVEAFF
TRBV28	TRBJ1-4	NA	once	TGTGCCAGCAGTTCTTCAGGGGTAAGGGAAAAACTGTTTTTT	CASSSSGVREKLFF
TRBV12-3/TRBV12-4	TRBJ1-1	NA	once	TGTGCCAGCAGTGCCACAGCGAACACTGAAGCTTTCTTT	CASSATANTEAFF
TRBV2	TRBJ1-2	NA	NA	TGTGCCAGCAGTGAAGTAGCCTATGGCTACACCTTC	CASSEVAYGYTF
TRBV6-6	TRBJ1-5	NA	NA	TGTGCCAGCCCTCTTTCGGGCAATCAGCCCCAGCATTTT	CASPLSGNQPQHF
TRBV18	TRBJ2-7	TRBD1	NA	TGTGCCAGCTCACTTGTTCCTTCATCCGGGACAGGGGGGTACGAGCAGTACTTC	CASSLVPSSGTGGYEQYF
TRBV10-3	TRBJ2-6	NA	NA	TGTGCCATCAGCCCCGGACAGTCTGGGGCCAACGTCCTGACTTTC	CAISPGQSGANVLTF
TRBV10-1	TRBJ2-3	NA	NA	TGCGCCAGCAGTGAGTCGACGATCGGCAGGGGCTTATATACGCAGTATTTT	CASSESTIGRGLYTQYF
TRBV18	TRBJ2-2	NA	NA	TGTGCCAGCTCGCGGGAAAACACCGGGGAGCTGTTTTTT	CASSRENTGELFF